Here is one TCR beta chain with its context. What it binds is unknown. The protocol was immunoSEQ multiplex PCR, while the TCRdb copy is restricted to in-frame clones and leaves out a portion. The sample records 30,000 to 35,000 clones, 89% being singletons. This specimen belongs to a study of chemoradiotherapy in HPV16-positive cancers. Study information: Candidate HPV-specific clones and shared TCR motifs came from two HPV16-positive patients. Whole-study results and caveats: Candidate HPV-specific clones and E7-related TCR motifs grew in tumor during treatment.

Samples were taken several times over chemoradiotherapy. Germline lookup yields CDR1 SGHNT and CDR2 YYREEE (reference sequence). V shed 0 bases and J shed 1 base, with 10 bases lying between them. CDR3 length equals 15 residues. This TCR was recovered from a human donor with HPV-associated anogenital cancer. Sequencing used blood, obtained from a patient who underwent chemoradiotherapy. The chain joins TRBV5-4 to TRBJ1-1; tentative D call: TRBD1 (6 bases). CDR3 region: CASSLAGATNTEAFF. Here the CDR3 DNA reads TGTGCCAGCAGCTTGGCGGGGGCGACGAACACTGAAGCTTTCTTT. The variable domain in full, completed from reference TRBV5-4 and TRBJ1-1, reads ETGVTQSPTHLIKTRGQQVTLRCSSQSGHNTVSWYQQALGQGPQFIFQYYREEENGRGNFPPRFSGLQFPNYSSELNVNALELDDSALYLCASSLAGATNTEAFFGQGTRLTVV.